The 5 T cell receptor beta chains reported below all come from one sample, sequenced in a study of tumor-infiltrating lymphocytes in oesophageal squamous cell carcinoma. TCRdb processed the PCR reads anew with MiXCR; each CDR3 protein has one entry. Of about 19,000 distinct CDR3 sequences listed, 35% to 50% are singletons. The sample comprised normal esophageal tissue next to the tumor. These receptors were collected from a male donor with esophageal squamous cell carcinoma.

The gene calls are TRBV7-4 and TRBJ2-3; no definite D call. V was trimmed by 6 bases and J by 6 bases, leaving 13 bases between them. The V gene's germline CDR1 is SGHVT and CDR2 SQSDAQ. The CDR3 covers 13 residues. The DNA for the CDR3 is TGTGCCAGCAGGCAGGCCGTTGGGGATACGCAGTATTTT. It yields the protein CASRQAVGDTQYF.

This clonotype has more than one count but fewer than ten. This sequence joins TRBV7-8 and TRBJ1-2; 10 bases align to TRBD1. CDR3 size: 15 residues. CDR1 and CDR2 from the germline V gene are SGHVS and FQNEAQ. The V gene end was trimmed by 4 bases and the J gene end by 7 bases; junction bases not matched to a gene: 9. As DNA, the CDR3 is TGTGCCAGCAGCTCAGAAGACGGGACAGGGGCTGGCTACACCTTC. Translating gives CASSSEDGTGAGYTF. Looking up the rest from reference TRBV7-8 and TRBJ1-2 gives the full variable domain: GAGVSQSPRYKVAKRGQDVALRCDPISGHVSLFWYQQALGQGPEFLTYFQNEAQLDKSGLPSDRFFAERPEGSVSTLKIQRTQQEDSAVYLCASSSEDGTGAGYTFGSGTRLTVV.

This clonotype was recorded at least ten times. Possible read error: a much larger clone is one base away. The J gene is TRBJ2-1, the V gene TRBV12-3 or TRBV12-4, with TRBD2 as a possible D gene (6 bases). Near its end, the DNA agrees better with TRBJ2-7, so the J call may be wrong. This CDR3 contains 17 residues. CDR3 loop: CASSLIGGLSSYNEQYF. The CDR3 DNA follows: TGTGCCAGCAGTTTAATTGGGGGACTTAGCTCCTACAATGAGCAGTACTTC.

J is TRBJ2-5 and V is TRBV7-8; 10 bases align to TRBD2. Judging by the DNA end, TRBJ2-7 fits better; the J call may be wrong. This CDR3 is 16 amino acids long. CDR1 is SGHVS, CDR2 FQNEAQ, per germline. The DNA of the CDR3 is TGTGCCAGCAGCTCTGCCCTGGGTAGCGGGGGGAACGAGCAGTACTTC. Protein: CASSSALGSGGNEQYF.

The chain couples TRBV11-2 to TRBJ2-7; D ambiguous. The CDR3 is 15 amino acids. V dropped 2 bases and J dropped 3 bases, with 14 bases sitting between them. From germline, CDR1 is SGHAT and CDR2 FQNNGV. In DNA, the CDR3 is TGTGCCAGCAGCTTATTTCGTATTGGTTTCTACGAGCAGTACTTC. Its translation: CASSLFRIGFYEQYF.